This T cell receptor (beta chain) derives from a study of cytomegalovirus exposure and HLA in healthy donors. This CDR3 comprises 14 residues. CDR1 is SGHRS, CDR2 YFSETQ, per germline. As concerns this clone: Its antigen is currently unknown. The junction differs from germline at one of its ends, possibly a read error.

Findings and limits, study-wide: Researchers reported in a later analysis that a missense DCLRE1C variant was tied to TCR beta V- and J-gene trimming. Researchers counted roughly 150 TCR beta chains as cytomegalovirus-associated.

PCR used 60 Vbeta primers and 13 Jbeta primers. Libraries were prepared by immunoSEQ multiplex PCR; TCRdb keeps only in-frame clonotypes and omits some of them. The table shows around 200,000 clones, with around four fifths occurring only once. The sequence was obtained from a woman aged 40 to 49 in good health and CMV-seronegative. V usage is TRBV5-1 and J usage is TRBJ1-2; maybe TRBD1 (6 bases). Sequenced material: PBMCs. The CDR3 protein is CASSSGTPSYGYTF. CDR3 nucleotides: TGTGCCAGCAGCTCCGGGACACCGTCCTATGGCTACACCTTC.